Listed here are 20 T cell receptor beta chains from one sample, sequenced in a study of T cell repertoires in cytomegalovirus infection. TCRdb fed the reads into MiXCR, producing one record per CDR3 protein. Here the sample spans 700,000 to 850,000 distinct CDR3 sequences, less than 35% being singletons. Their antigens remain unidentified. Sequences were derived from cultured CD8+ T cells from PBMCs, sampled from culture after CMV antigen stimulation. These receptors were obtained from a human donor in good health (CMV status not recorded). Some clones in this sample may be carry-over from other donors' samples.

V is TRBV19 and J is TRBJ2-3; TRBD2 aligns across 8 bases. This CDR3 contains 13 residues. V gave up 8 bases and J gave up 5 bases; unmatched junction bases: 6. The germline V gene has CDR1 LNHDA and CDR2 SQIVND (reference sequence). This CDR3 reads CASGSGDEDTQYF. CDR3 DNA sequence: TGTGCCAGTGGTAGCGGGGACGAAGATACGCAGTATTTT.

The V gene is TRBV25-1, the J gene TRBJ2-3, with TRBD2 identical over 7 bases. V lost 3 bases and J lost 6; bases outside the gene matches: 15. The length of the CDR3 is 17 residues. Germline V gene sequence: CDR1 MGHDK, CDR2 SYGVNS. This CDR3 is CASSDGRSGDPLDTQYF. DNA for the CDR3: TGTGCCAGCAGTGACGGGAGAAGCGGGGACCCACTGGATACGCAGTATTTT.

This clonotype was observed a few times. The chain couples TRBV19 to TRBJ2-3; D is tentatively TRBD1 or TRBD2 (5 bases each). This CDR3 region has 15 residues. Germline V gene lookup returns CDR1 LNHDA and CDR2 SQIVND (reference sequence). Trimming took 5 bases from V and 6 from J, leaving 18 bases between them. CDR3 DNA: TGTGCCAGTAGTCCCGGGACCGCCGTCCTGGATACGCAGTATTTT. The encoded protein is CASSPGTAVLDTQYF.

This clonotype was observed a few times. The DNA of the CDR3 is TGTGCCACCAGTGACTCAGGGTACTACACCTTC. The encoded protein is CATSDSGYYTF. V is TRBV24-1 and J is TRBJ1-2; tentatively, D is TRBD1 (5 bases). Germline CDR1 reads KGHDR; CDR2 reads SFDVKD. The CDR3 has 11 residues. V lost 4 bases, J lost 10 bases, and 9 bases lay in between.

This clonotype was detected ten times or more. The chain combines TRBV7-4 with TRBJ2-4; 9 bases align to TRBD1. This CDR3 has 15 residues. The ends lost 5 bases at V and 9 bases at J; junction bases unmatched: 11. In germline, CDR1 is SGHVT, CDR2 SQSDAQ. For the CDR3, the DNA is TGTGCCAGCAGCCCCCCGGGGACAGGGAGGGCCATTCAGTACTTC. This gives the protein CASSPPGTGRAIQYF.

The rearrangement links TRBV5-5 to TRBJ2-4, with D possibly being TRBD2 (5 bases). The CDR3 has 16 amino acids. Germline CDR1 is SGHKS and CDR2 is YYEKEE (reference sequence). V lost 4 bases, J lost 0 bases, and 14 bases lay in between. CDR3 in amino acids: CASSPADSLAKNIQYF. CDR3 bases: TGTGCCAGCAGCCCCGCGGACTCCCTAGCCAAAAACATTCAGTACTTC.

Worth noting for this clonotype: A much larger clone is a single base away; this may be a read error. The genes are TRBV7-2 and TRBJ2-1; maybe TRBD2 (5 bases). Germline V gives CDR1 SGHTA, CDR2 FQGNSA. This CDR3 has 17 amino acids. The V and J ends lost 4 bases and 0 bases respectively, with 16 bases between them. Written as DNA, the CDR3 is TGTGCCAGCAGCTCGATTTTGAGGGCTAGCTCCTACAATGAGCAGTTCTTC. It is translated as CASSSILRASSYNEQFF.

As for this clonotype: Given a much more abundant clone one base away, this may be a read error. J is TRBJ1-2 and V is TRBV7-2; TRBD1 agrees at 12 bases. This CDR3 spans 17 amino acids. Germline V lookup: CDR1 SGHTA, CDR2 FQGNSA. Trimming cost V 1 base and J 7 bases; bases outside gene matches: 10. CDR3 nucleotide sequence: TGTGCCAGCAGCTTAGAGATAGTCGGGACAGGGGGCCTTGGCTACACCTTC. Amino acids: CASSLEIVGTGGLGYTF.

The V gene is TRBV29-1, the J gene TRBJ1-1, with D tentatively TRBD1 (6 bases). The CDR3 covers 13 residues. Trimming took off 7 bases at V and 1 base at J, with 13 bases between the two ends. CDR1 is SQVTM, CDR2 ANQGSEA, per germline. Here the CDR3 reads CSASQGTNTEAFF. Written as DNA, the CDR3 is TGCAGCGCCTCTCAGGGGACGAACACTGAAGCTTTCTTT.

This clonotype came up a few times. The CDR3 here is CASSYRVQGNQPQHF. Written as DNA, the CDR3 is TGTGCCAGCAGTTACCGGGTCCAGGGCAATCAGCCCCAGCATTTT. The chain joins TRBV6-2 or TRBV6-3 to TRBJ1-5; unclear D gene. This CDR3 is 15 amino acids long. The ends were cut back, 2 bases at V and 2 bases at J, with 10 bases in the middle. From germline, CDR1 is MNHEY and CDR2 SVGEGT.

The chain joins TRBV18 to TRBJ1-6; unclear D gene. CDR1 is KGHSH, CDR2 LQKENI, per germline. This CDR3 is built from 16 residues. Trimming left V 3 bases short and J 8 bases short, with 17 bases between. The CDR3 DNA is TGTGCCAGCTCACCGCGATATCACCCGACGGATTCACCCCTCCACTTT. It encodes CASSPRYHPTDSPLHF. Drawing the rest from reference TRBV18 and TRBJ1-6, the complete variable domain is NAGVMQNPRHLVRRRGQEARLRCSPMKGHSHVYWYRQLPEEGLKFMVYLQKENIIDESGMPKERFSAEFPKEGPSILRIQQVVRGDSAAYFCASSPRYHPTDSPLHFGNGTRLTVT.

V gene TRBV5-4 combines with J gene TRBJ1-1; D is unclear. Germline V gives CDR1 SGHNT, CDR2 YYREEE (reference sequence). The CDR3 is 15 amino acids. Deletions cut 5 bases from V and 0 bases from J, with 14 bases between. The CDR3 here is CASSNHGRMNTEAFF. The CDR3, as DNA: TGTGCCAGCAGTAATCACGGACGGATGAACACTGAAGCTTTCTTT.

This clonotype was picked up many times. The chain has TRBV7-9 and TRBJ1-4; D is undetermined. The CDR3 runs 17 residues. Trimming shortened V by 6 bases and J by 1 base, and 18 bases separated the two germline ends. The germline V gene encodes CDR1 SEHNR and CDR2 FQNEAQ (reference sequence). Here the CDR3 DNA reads TGTGCCAGCAGTTGGCACTATCTGGAAGGAACTAATGAAAAACTGTTTTTT. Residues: CASSWHYLEGTNEKLFF.

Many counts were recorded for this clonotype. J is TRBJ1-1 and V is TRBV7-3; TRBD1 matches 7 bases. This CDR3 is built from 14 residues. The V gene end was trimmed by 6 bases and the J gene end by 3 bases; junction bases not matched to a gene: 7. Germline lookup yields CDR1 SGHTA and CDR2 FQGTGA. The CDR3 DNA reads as TGTGCCAGCAGGCGAGGGGGCGCTGACACTGAAGCTTTCTTT. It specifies CASRRGGADTEAFF.

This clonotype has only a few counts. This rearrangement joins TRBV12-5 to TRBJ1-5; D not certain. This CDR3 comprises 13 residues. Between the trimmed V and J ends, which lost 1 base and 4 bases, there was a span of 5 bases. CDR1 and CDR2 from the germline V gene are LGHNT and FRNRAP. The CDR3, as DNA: TGTGCTAGTGGTTTGGACAGAAATCAGCCCCAGCATTTT. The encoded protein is CASGLDRNQPQHF.

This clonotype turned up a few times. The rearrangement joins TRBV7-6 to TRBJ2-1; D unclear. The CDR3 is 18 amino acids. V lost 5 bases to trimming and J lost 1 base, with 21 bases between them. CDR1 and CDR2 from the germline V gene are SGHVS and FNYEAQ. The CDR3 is CASSLLIGESQSYNEQFF. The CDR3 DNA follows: TGTGCCAGCAGCCTTCTGATAGGCGAGTCCCAGTCCTACAATGAGCAGTTCTTC.

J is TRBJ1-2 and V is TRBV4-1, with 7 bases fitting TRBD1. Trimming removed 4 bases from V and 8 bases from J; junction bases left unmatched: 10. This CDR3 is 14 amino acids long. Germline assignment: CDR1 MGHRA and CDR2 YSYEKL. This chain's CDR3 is CASSPITGAEGYTF. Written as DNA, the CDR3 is TGCGCCAGCAGCCCCATAACAGGGGCTGAAGGCTACACCTTC.

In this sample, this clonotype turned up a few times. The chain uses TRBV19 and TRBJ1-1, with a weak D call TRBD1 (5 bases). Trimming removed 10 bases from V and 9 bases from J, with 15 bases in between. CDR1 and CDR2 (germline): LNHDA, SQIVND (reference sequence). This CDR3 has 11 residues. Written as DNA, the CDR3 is TGTGCCACCGCGACAGCCCAGAAAGCTTTCTTT. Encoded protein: CATATAQKAFF.

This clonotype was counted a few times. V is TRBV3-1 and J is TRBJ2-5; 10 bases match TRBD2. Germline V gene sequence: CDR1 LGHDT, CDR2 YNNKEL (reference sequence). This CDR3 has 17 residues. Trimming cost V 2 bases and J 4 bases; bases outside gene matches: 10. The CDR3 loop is CASSQHFQRGGGETQYF. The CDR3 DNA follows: TGTGCCAGCAGCCAACACTTTCAGCGGGGGGGCGGAGAGACCCAGTACTTC.

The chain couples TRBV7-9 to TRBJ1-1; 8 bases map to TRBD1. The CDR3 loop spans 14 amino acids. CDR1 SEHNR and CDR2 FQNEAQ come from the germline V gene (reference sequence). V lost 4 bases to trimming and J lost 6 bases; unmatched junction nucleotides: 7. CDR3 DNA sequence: TGTGCCAGCAGCTCTCCCCAGGGGGCCTCTGAAGCTTTCTTT. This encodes CASSSPQGASEAFF.